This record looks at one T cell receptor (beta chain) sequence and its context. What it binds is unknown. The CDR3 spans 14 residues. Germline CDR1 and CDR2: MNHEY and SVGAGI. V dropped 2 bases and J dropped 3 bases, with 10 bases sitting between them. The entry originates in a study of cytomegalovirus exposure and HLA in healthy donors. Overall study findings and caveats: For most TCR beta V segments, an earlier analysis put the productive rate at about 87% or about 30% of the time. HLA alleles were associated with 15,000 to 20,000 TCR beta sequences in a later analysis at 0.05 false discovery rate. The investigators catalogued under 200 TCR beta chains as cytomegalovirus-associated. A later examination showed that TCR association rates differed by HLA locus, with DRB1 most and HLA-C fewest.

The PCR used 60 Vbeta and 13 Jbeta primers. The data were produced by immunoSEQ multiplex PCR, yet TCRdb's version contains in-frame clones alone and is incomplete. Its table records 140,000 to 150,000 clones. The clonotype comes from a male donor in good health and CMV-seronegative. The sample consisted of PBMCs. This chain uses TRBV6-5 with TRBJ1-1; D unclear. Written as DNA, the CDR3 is TGTGCCAGCAGTTACGTCGCGGTGGACACTGAAGCTTTCTTT. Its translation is CASSYVAVDTEAFF.